The present entry profiles one TCR beta chain with its context. Its binding antigen is unknown. Base qualities are missing; no much larger clone stands one base away. In total, 600 or so healthy bone marrow donors made up the cohort. At the time of sampling, all cohort members were nominally healthy, though unrecorded immune exposures were likely present. The donor tested CMV seronegative and was one of the 352 seronegative cohort members. A peripheral blood sample was provided by each donor, and peripheral blood mononuclear cells were used for TCR beta sequencing. The Qiagen DNeasy Blood Extraction Kit was used to extract genomic DNA from the blood cell samples. This sample was included in a study of cytomegalovirus exposure and HLA in healthy donors (dated by TCRdb to the late 2010s). Background on the whole study: An earlier analysis of 587 of the donors reported about 300 Gb of sequence data and some 110 million unique TCR beta sequences obtained from 150 million to 200 million T cells. Across under 500 genotyped donors of the cohort, an average of roughly 200,000 unique TCR beta nucleotide sequences per donor were sequenced, and 15% to 20% of those sequences were non-productive. In an earlier analysis of a few hundred of the donors, high-throughput TCR beta sequencing was used to judge whether each TCR beta V gene segment behaved as functional or pseudogenic. To predict cytomegalovirus infection status, the study brought together high-throughput TCR immunosequencing, statistical association of individual TCRs with disease status, and machine learning. Four to six DR-DQ haplotypes were handled as single units for association and clustering because linkage in the cohort was strong. The genetic ancestry cluster associated with self-reported Caucasian donors included over 80% of the 350 to 500 genotyped donors. Using immunosequencing, the study profiled T cell repertoires from 500 to 800 subjects and related those repertoires to cytomegalovirus serostatus. Every discovery cohort repertoire had been produced on one sequencing platform. To study patterns of TCR occurrence, a later analysis re-analyzed previously published TCR beta repertoires from hundreds of donors and added high-resolution HLA genotyping. Both class I and class II loci were covered by HLA typing, at four-digit resolution. An early release that covered about 600 HLA-typed donors contained approximately 300 gigabases of sequencing data and around 85 million unique TCR sequences. A later genetic analysis used genome-wide SNP genotypes for about 55% of the 666 donors, treating that subset as a discovery cohort. Along with the approximately 600-subject first cohort, a separate validation cohort of 120 different subjects was used. The study aimed to test whether cataloging public T cell receptors could reveal signatures of past pathogen exposure. Alongside the repertoire data, information on donor age, sex, ethnicity and CMV serostatus was compiled. Typing coverage varied by locus: roughly 620-640 donors for A, B, C, DRB1 and DQB1; 522 for DQA1; over 600 for DPA1; approximately 470 for DPB1. Rather than drawing on any new phenotypic data, the later analysis identified candidate immune exposures from TCR beta sequences and the way those sequences occurred across donors. Broader findings and caveats from the paper: Compared with the roughly 700-donor mean, donors in an Asian-associated ancestry cluster had fewer N-insertions in productive TCRs, according to a later genetic analysis. A later analysis associated 16,951 TCR beta sequences with specific HLA alleles at a false discovery rate of 0.05. Only TCR beta chains were sequenced in this cohort, and the absence of alpha or paired-chain data limited detectable features. Because counts were too low, around 17 rarely observed V segments, including chromosome 9 orphons, were left out of the earlier analysis of 587 of the donors. A further reported finding was that TCR beta sequences accurately predicted the HLA-A and HLA-B alleles for most subjects in the first cohort. An earlier analysis of around 500 of the donors showed that most TCR beta V segments appeared in productive rearrangements either about 87% or about 30% of the time, which broadly matched IMGT annotations. Most TCR sequences were seen in very few donors, while some public TCRs were found in many individuals. In vitro tests confirmed that three of the cytomegalovirus-associated TCR beta chains recognize cytomegalovirus antigens. A later analysis found that TCR association rates varied across HLA loci, with DRB1 alleles showing the most associated TCRs and HLA-C alleles the fewest. For the cohort, immune exposure information was limited to CMV serostatus. Strong co-occurrence of HLA alleles, especially DR and DQ, made assigning TCR associations to individual alleles difficult. According to a later analysis, most CMV-associated TCR beta chains appeared to be HLA-restricted, and the HLA associations seemed to be driven largely by CMV exposure. Because some donors lacked HLA typing at each locus, the association tests relied only on the typed subset. In a later genetic analysis, a missense DCLRE1C variant was associated with V-gene and J-gene trimming of TCR beta chains, and the association was replicated in an independent cohort. In both the original and validation cohorts, the classifier was reported to diagnose cytomegalovirus status with high specificity and sensitivity. A cluster of highly shared sequence variants was judged likely to represent a technical artifact of the sequencing pipeline. Sequencing depth was assumed to be roughly uniform across donors in the presence/absence analyses, though that assumption may not hold. A later analysis found that HLA-associated TCR beta chains were more clonally expanded and had lower generation probabilities than equally common non-associated chains. Some IMGT-functional V segments, including TRBV6-2 and TRBV6-3, could not be distinguished by the 87-base-pair reads and were therefore excluded. The study gave a list of some 150 TCR beta chains associated with cytomegalovirus. Correlated functional status among segregating V segments might be attributable to linkage disequilibrium, but an unknown experimental factor could not be ruled out. The authors suggested that the approach could potentially be generalized to other disease states and immunological phenotypes. A later analysis reported that several top co-occurrence clusters appeared linked to parvovirus B19, influenza, CMV and Epstein-Barr virus.

CDR1 ENHRY and CDR2 SYGVKD are derived from the germline V gene. Taken from cysteine to phenylalanine, the CDR3 has 15 residues. Here the CDR3 DNA is all that survives: 45 bases in frame from base 1. V sheds 8 bases and J sheds 2 bases, leaving 19 bases between their ends. Receptor amplification or capture employed the immunoSEQ multiplex PCR assay. The multiplex PCR relied on a mix of 60 forward primers for TCR Vbeta segments and 13 reverse primers for TCR Jbeta segments. Amplification of the CDR3 region of rearranged TCR beta genes was performed with a multiplex PCR assay on genomic DNA. On the Illumina HiSeq System, the amplified TCR beta libraries were sequenced as 87-base-pair reads. Processing in the source paper ran as follows. A later analysis tallied roughly 80 million unique TCR beta chains across the approximately 670 repertoires, and approximately 12 million of those chains were shared by two or more donors. A nearest-neighbor algorithm error-corrected the raw reads and collapsed the reads into unique sequences, merging closely related sequences to remove PCR and sequencing errors. To assign V, D and J gene segments, CDR3 sequences were aligned to IMGT reference sequences. For a sequence to be retained, a match of at least six nucleotides to both a V gene segment and a J gene segment was required. A rearrangement counted as productive if the CDR3 had no stop codons and remained in frame with V and J, and every other rearrangement counted as non-productive. Following IMGT convention, CDR3 was defined as the stretch from the second conserved V-encoded cysteine to the conserved J-encoded phenylalanine. The earlier analysis of about 590 of the donors excluded sequences that lacked an unambiguous match to a single V gene segment. In an earlier analysis of 450 to 700 of the donors, V segments were called functional above 56.7% productive rearrangements and were called segregating when the between-donor standard deviation exceeded 5%. To diagnose cytomegalovirus status from the catalog of TCR beta chain sequences, a statistical classification framework was built. In a later analysis, TCR nucleotide sequences were compared against IMGT/GENE-DB human TR gene sequences so that V and J genes could be assigned. In a later analysis, CDR3 sequences and most-parsimonious VDJ recombination scenarios were assigned using the TCRdist pipeline. In a later analysis, each TCR beta chain was defined by its CDR3 amino acid sequence together with its V-gene family, and reads without a unique V-gene family were excluded. A later analysis removed roughly 590 highly shared, low-generation-probability nucleotide sequences to deal with suspected cross-contamination and a sequencing artifact. In a later analysis, a clonal expansion index for each public chain was calculated from normalized within-repertoire ranks of inferred template counts. In a later analysis, generation probabilities were computed with a VDJ recombination model fitted to out-of-frame rearrangements, and the resulting probabilities were checked against IGoR. Hypergeometric tests were used in a later analysis to score TCR-TCR, TCR-HLA and TCR-CMV co-occurrence, with a repertoire-size bias correction applied to the TCR pairs. In a later analysis, false discovery rates were estimated by permuting HLA or CMV assignments 20 times. In a later analysis, co-occurring TCRs were grouped using DBSCAN, with TCRdist sequence similarity added in when clustering inside HLA-allele-positive subsets. Repertoires with fewer than 30,000 or more than 120,000 public chains were left out of co-occurrence clustering, as were about five repertoires with anomalous nucleotide sharing. This immuneACCESS table, as held by TCRdb, lists in-frame sequences with V and J called but not all clones. Of the missing ones, under half trace to an unresolved V gene in checked studies; the others have no known cause. Clone size and V and J calls were adopted from that table, with D and trimming inferred from the DNA. This sample gives 100,000 to 150,000 clones in total; over 80% of them show up just once. The ten biggest clones cover approximately 1.1% of the sample.

In this chain, TRBV10-3 is recombined with TRBJ2-7; TRBD1 could be the D gene, as 7 bases match. Sequences were obtained from PBMCs. This TCR was recovered from a boy under 18 in good health and CMV-seronegative. The DNA sequence is as follows: TGTGCCATCTCTGGCGGGGCAGGACAGGCCTACGAGCAGTACTTC. Its protein reads: CAISGGAGQAYEQYF.